Below are 27 T cell receptor beta chains sequenced from a single sample in a study of CD4 T cells in relation to SARS-CoV-2 and coronaviruses. The unexposed donors gave CD4+ T cells in 2011-2018, prior to COVID-19. After nine to ten days of culture, CD4+ T cells were isolated. Their antigens are not known. Profiled with immunoSEQ multiplex PCR; TCRdb holds only in-frame clones, not every one. The profile shows under 25,000 clones, around 80% of them singletons. What was sequenced was CD4+ T cells from PBMCs, cultured in vitro. Receptors originate from a human donor in good health.

This clone came up once. The chain employs TRBV12-3 or TRBV12-4 and TRBJ2-1; a weak D match, TRBD1 (5 bases). This CDR3 is built from 13 residues. Deletions cut 5 bases from V and 14 bases from J, with 19 bases between. CDR3 amino acids: CASSPRETVIKFF. As DNA, the CDR3 is TGTGCCAGCAGTCCGAGAGAGACAGTTATCAAGTTCTTC.

V and J are TRBV11-1 and TRBJ2-7; D uncertain. Germline assignment: CDR1 SGHAT and CDR2 FQDESV (reference sequence). The CDR3 totals 14 residues. Trimming left V 5 bases short and J 4 bases short, with 15 bases between. The CDR3 DNA reads TGTGCCAGCAGCCGCCGGAGACCACCTTACGAGCAGTACTTC. Protein sequence: CASSRRRPPYEQYF.

This chain joins TRBV5-1 and TRBJ2-3; 14 nucleotides line up with TRBD2. CDR3 length equals 18 residues. The J segment lost 0 bases and the V segment lost 7 bases, leaving 10 bases of the junction unmatched. Germline CDR1 reads SGHRS; CDR2 reads YFSETQ. As DNA, the CDR3 is TGCGCCAGCTCGACTGGACTAGCGGGAGGTCTAAGCACAGATACGCAGTATTTT. Its protein product is CASSTGLAGGLSTDTQYF.

This chain joins TRBV28 and TRBJ2-6; D is unclear. The germline CDR1 and CDR2 sequences are MDHEN and SYDVKM. V lost 2 bases, J lost 4 bases, and 9 bases lay in between. This CDR3 region has 15 residues. The CDR3 DNA reads TGTGCCAGCAGTTTACGGGCGGCCGGGGCCAACGTCCTGACTTTC. As protein: CASSLRAAGANVLTF.

The chain links TRBV10-2 to TRBJ1-2, with 7 bases lining up with TRBD1. Germline CDR1 and CDR2: WSHSY and SAAADI. The CDR3 consists of 12 residues. Trimming removed 6 bases from V and 4 bases from J; junction bases left unmatched: 2. The CDR3 DNA is TGCGCCAGCAGGAGGGACAGCTATGGCTACACCTTC. It yields the protein CASRRDSYGYTF.

CDR3 sequence reads: CASSFPDHNEQFF. Written as DNA, the CDR3 is TGTGCCAGCAGCTTCCCTGATCACAATGAGCAGTTCTTC. The genes are TRBV11-2 and TRBJ2-1; no clear D. Germline assignment: CDR1 SGHAT and CDR2 FQNNGV. The CDR3 consists of 13 residues. The germline V and J ends were trimmed by 3 bases and 5 bases, with 8 bases remaining between them.

The sample holds a few counts of this clone. The rearrangement uses TRBV3-1 (or the pseudogene TRBV3-2) and TRBJ1-3; D is perhaps TRBD1 (5 bases). Germline loops: CDR1 LGHDT, CDR2 YNNKEL (reference sequence). This CDR3 has 15 amino acids. Deletions cut 1 base from V and 5 bases from J, with 12 bases between. In DNA, the CDR3 is TGTGCCAGCAGCCAAGGACAGAACATTCGAAACACCATATATTTT. Amino acids: CASSQGQNIRNTIYF.

The V call is TRBV24-1, the J call TRBJ2-5; D is possibly TRBD1 (6 bases). This CDR3 has 12 residues. The germline V and J ends were trimmed by 7 bases and 4 bases, with 9 bases remaining between them. The V gene's germline CDR1 is KGHDR and CDR2 SFDVKD. The CDR3 reads CATSRGGETQYF. The CDR3 DNA reads TGTGCCACCAGCCGAGGGGGAGAGACCCAGTACTTC.

V usage is TRBV5-4 and J usage is TRBJ1-1, with 8 bases aligning to TRBD1. Germline V lookup: CDR1 SGHNT, CDR2 YYREEE (reference sequence). This CDR3 is 13 amino acids long. Trimming removed 0 bases from V and 8 bases from J; junction bases left unmatched: 3. The CDR3 DNA reads TGTGCCAGCAGCTTGGCAGGGGGCAGGGAAGCTTTCTTT. Protein sequence: CASSLAGGREAFF.

The gene calls are TRBV14 and TRBJ2-7; either TRBD1 or TRBD2 may supply D (5 bases each). Trimming pared 1 base from V and 3 bases from J, leaving 16 bases between. The germline V gene has CDR1 SGHDN and CDR2 FVKESK. The CDR3 loop spans 16 amino acids. CDR3 loop: CASSQGYGTVNYEQYF. CDR3 DNA: TGTGCCAGCAGCCAAGGGTATGGGACGGTGAACTACGAGCAGTACTTC.

V and J are TRBV27 and TRBJ2-1; 14 bases are shared with TRBD2. After removal of 5 bases from V and 7 bases from J, the junction contained 4 bases not matched to a gene. The CDR3 has 15 residues. Germline lookup yields CDR1 MNHEY and CDR2 SMNVEV (reference sequence). CDR3 in DNA: TGTGCCAGCAGTCCGAGGACTAGCGGGAGGAATGAGCAGTTCTTC. Protein sequence: CASSPRTSGRNEQFF.

The rearrangement joins TRBV10-2 to TRBJ2-7; tentative D call: TRBD2 (5 bases). The CDR3 loop spans 13 amino acids. Trimming removed 6 bases at V and 7 bases at J, with 16 bases between. CDR1 is WSHSY and CDR2 is SAAADI in the germline V gene. CDR3 DNA: TGCGCCAGCAGGATAGCGACCGAAGTAGAGCAGTACTTC. The encoded protein is CASRIATEVEQYF.

This chain joins TRBV6-5 and TRBJ2-7, with 9 positions matching TRBD1. Looked up from germline, CDR1 is MNHEY and CDR2 is SVGAGI. The CDR3 runs 14 residues. Germline trimming cut 7 bases from V and 4 bases from J; bases unmatched to any gene: 8. The CDR3 DNA reads TGTGCCAGCACCCCCGGGACAGGGTTTTACGAGCAGTACTTC. This encodes CASTPGTGFYEQYF.

Comment on this clone: This sample includes further DNA sequences coding for the same CDR3. V gene TRBV12-3 or TRBV12-4 combines with J gene TRBJ2-4, with D unclear. Trimming removed 3 bases from V and 3 bases from J, with 6 bases in between. This CDR3 has 13 residues. This chain's CDR3 is CASSFGGKNIQYF. CDR3 sequence (DNA): TGTGCCAGCAGTTTCGGCGGCAAAAACATTCAGTACTTC.

This sequence joins TRBV19 and TRBJ2-3; D might be TRBD1 or TRBD2, each matching 5 bases. Germline CDR1 LNHDA, CDR2 SQIVND (reference sequence). V was pared by 7 bases and J by 1 base, with 27 bases between. This CDR3 has 19 residues. The chain's CDR3 is CASNRVGGLVRDRTDTQYF. The CDR3 coding sequence is TGTGCCAGTAATCGAGTTGGGGGTTTGGTTCGGGACCGCACAGATACGCAGTATTTT.

This sequence joins TRBV6-2 or TRBV6-3 and TRBJ1-3, with D maybe TRBD1 (5 bases). V dropped 5 bases and J dropped 8 bases, with 19 bases sitting between them. In germline, CDR1 is MNHEY, CDR2 SVGEGT. This CDR3 is 15 amino acids long. This CDR3 reads CASSIGGVGGYTIYF. CDR3 DNA: TGTGCCAGCAGTATCGGAGGGGTGGGCGGATACACCATATATTTT.

The chain joins TRBV5-6 to TRBJ1-1; no definite D call. CDR3 size: 11 residues. V was trimmed by 2 bases and J by 10 bases, leaving 9 bases between them. CDR1 is SGHDT, CDR2 YYEEEE, per germline. Here the CDR3 DNA reads TGTGCCAGCAGCTTTGGGGATAGAGCTTTCTTT. Its translation: CASSFGDRAFF.

The chain uses TRBV28 and TRBJ1-6; maybe TRBD1 (6 bases). Germline V gives CDR1 MDHEN, CDR2 SYDVKM. V was pared by 2 bases and J by 4 bases, with 18 bases between. This CDR3 spans 18 amino acids. This CDR3 is CASSLQRRGAHYNSPLHF. CDR3 bases: TGTGCCAGCAGTTTACAGAGACGGGGGGCGCATTATAATTCACCCCTCCACTTT. The entire variable domain, with the rest obtained from reference TRBV28 and TRBJ1-6, is as follows: DVKVTQSSRYLVKRTGEKVFLECVQDMDHENMFWYRQDPGLGLRLIYFSYDVKMKEKGDIPEGYSVSREKKERFSLILESASTNQTSMYLCASSLQRRGAHYNSPLHFGNGTRLTVT.

The chain is built from TRBV27 and TRBJ1-1; D is possibly TRBD1 (6 bases). Germline CDR1 and CDR2: MNHEY and SMNVEV (reference sequence). The CDR3 contains 15 residues. Trimming removed 4 bases at V and 1 base at J, with 13 bases between. CDR3 nucleotide sequence: TGTGCCAGCAGTTCAGACAGGTCTCCGAACACTGAAGCTTTCTTT. It codes for CASSSDRSPNTEAFF.

The chain couples TRBV7-9 to TRBJ2-7; D is perhaps TRBD1 (5 bases). This CDR3 has 13 amino acids. Deletions cut 2 bases from V and 4 bases from J, with 9 bases between. CDR1 is SEHNR, CDR2 FQNEAQ, per germline (reference sequence). The CDR3 loop is CASSLQGRYEQYF. Written as DNA, the CDR3 is TGTGCCAGCAGCTTACAGGGTCGGTACGAGCAGTACTTC.

The rearrangement uses TRBV5-1 and TRBJ2-5; 10 bases fit TRBD2. Germline lookup yields CDR1 SGHRS and CDR2 YFSETQ. J lost 5 bases, V lost 2 bases, and 6 bases had no gene match. CDR3 size: 15 residues. CDR3 region: CASSFGAGGEETQYF. CDR3 nucleotides: TGCGCCAGCAGCTTCGGAGCGGGAGGGGAGGAGACCCAGTACTTC. The full variable domain, its missing parts supplied by reference TRBV5-1 and TRBJ2-5, is KAGVTQTPRYLIKTRGQQVTLSCSPISGHRSVSWYQQTPGQGLQFLFEYFSETQRNKGNFPGRFSGRQFSNSRSEMNVSTLELGDSALYLCASSFGAGGEETQYFGPGTRLLVL.

The chain uses TRBV28 and TRBJ2-7; 10 bases fit TRBD2. The CDR3 sequence is 14 residues long. The V gene's germline CDR1 is MDHEN and CDR2 SYDVKM. J was trimmed by 3 bases and V by 3 bases; bases with no gene match: 2. In DNA, the CDR3 is TGTGCCAGCAGTTTTGGACTAGCGGACTACGAGCAGTACTTC. Translation gives CASSFGLADYEQYF.

A few counts support this clone. The chain couples TRBV24-1 to TRBJ2-3, with D maybe TRBD2 (5 bases). CDR3 length: 16 residues. From germline, CDR1 is KGHDR and CDR2 SFDVKD. The V end was cut by 0 bases, the J end by 5 bases, with 14 bases between. The CDR3 loop reads CATSDLFGRVGDTQYF. The CDR3 nucleotides read TGTGCCACCAGTGATTTGTTTGGGCGGGTAGGAGATACGCAGTATTTT.

The CDR3 protein is CASIRPQGTGNTIYF. The CDR3 DNA follows: TGTGCCAGCATCCGACCACAGGGGACTGGAAACACCATATATTTT. The gene calls are TRBV6-5 and TRBJ1-3, with 7 positions matching TRBD1. This CDR3 is 15 amino acids long. The germline CDR1 and CDR2 sequences are MNHEY and SVGAGI. The J segment lost 2 bases and the V segment lost 7 bases, leaving 8 bases of the junction unmatched.

This clone was detected only a few times. The chain employs TRBV5-4 and TRBJ2-2; D is perhaps TRBD1 (5 bases). The CDR3 length is 14 residues. Germline loops: CDR1 SGHNT, CDR2 YYREEE (reference sequence). V was shortened by 4 bases and J by 6 bases, with 13 bases between the two germline ends. The CDR3 DNA sequence: TGTGCCAGCAGCACTCAGGGAATACCCGGGGAGCTGTTTTTT. It encodes CASSTQGIPGELFF.

V usage is TRBV3-1 (or the pseudogene TRBV3-2) and J usage is TRBJ2-1; D possibly corresponds to TRBD1 (6 bases). This CDR3 has 15 amino acids. The V gene lost 1 base and the J gene lost 2 bases, with 9 bases spanning the gap. Germline V lookup: CDR1 LGHDT, CDR2 YNNKEL (reference sequence). The DNA of the CDR3 is TGTGCCAGCAGCCAAGCCGGGACAACCTACAATGAGCAGTTCTTC. Its protein product is CASSQAGTTYNEQFF.

This clone was picked up a small number of times. This chain joins TRBV2 and TRBJ2-5; D is possibly TRBD1 (6 bases). The V end was cut by 4 bases, the J end by 2 bases, with 14 bases between. Germline V CDR1 and CDR2: SNHLY, FYNNEI. The CDR3 runs 15 residues. CDR3 nucleotide sequence: TGTGCCAGCAGTGTGTCCTGGACAGCACAAGAGACCCAGTACTTC. This sequence encodes CASSVSWTAQETQYF.